Following are 4 T cell receptor beta chains from one sample sequenced in a study of Graves' ophthalmopathy and Graves' hyperthyroidism. From RNA, the CDR3 regions of TCR beta chains were amplified and sequenced. RT-PCR with HTBI primers came first, then second-round multiplex PCR. TCRdb reprocessed the multiplex PCR reads via MiXCR and lists one record per CDR3 protein. The sample consists of almost 400,000 distinct CDR3 sequences, approximately 20% of them appearing once. Sample: peripheral blood. Receptors were obtained from a woman aged 18-30 years with Graves' ophthalmopathy.

This clonotype was observed at least ten times. The rearrangement links TRBV6-5 to TRBJ2-5; D might be TRBD1 or TRBD2, each matching 5 bases. The V end was cut by 4 bases, the J end by 4 bases, with 19 bases between. CDR1 is MNHEY and CDR2 is SVGAGI in the germline V gene. CDR3 size: 16 residues. Written as DNA, the CDR3 is TGTGCCAGCAGTTCCGGGACCCGCGTAATCCCAGAGACCCAGTACTTC. It yields the protein CASSSGTRVIPETQYF.

The sample holds many counts of this clonotype. The chain joins TRBV6-2 or TRBV6-3 to TRBJ2-4; 7 nucleotides align to TRBD2. Germline V gene sequence: CDR1 MNHEY, CDR2 SVGEGT. V trimming: 2 bases; J trimming: 0 bases; junction bases outside the gene matches: 1. The length of the CDR3 is 15 residues. CDR3 sequence: CASSYTSVAKNIQYF. CDR3 nucleotide sequence: TGTGCCAGCAGTTACACTAGCGTAGCCAAAAACATTCAGTACTTC.

This clonotype was seen a few times. The chain recombines TRBV6-1 with TRBJ1-5; D is possibly TRBD1 (5 bases). CDR1 and CDR2 from the germline V gene are MNHNS and SASEGT. The CDR3 runs 14 residues. V was trimmed by 6 bases and J by 7 bases, leaving 16 bases between them. The CDR3 here is CASSPDGGGQPQHF. DNA of the CDR3: TGTGCCAGCAGCCCGGACGGGGGAGGGCAGCCCCAGCATTTT.

This clonotype was picked up many times. V gene TRBV30 combines with J gene TRBJ1-2; unclear D gene. The CDR3 consists of 12 residues. Germline CDR1 and CDR2: GTSNPN and SVGIG (reference sequence). Trimming left V 3 bases short and J 4 bases short, with 9 bases between. CDR3 loop: CAWRERTYGYTF. As DNA, the CDR3 is TGTGCCTGGAGGGAACGGACCTATGGCTACACCTTC.